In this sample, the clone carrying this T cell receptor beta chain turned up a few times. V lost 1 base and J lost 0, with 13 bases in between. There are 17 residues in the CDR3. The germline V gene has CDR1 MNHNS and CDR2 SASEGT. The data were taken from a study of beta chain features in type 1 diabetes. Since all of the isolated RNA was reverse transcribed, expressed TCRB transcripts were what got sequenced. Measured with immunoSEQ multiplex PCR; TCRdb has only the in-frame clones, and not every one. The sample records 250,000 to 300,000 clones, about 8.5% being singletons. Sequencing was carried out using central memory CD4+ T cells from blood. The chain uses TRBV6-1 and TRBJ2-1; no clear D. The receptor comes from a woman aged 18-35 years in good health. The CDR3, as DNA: TGTGCCAGCAGTGAAGTCTTAAAGGCCAGCTCCTACAATGAGCAGTTCTTC. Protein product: CASSEVLKASSYNEQFF.